The clone carrying this T cell receptor (beta chain) was seen more than once but under ten times. Its antigen is still unknown. The TCR alpha and TCR beta cDNA libraries, bearing sample barcodes and UMIs, were generated by 5'RACE using constant-segment primers. TCRdb recomputed calls from the 5' RACE reads with MiXCR, one row per CDR3 protein. The sample has approximately 300,000 distinct CDR3 sequences, roughly 15% seen once. The data stem from a study of T-cell memory formation after mild COVID-19. Across the whole study: The study found TCR clusters largely donor specific. General observations from the study: In second-wave clones peaking day 37, SARS-CoV-2 specificity remained unconfirmed. Later expanders leaned CD4+, whereas clones that contracted between day 15 and 85 were balanced CD4/CD8.

Trimming at V came to 6 bases and at J to 1 base, leaving 5 bases not matched to a gene. Per germline, CDR1 MNHEY and CDR2 SVGAGI. The CDR3 runs to 15 residues. The sequenced material came from PBMCs or a T cell subset sorted from them (not recorded which). The chain links TRBV6-5 to TRBJ1-3; 8 positions match TRBD1. The TCR originated in a man younger than 30 who had mild COVID-19 (a few samples of this study predate the infection). Cell type and time point are not known. The CDR3 loop reads CASRRQGLSGNTIYF. The CDR3 DNA reads as TGTGCCAGCAGAAGACAGGGGCTATCTGGAAACACCATATATTTT.